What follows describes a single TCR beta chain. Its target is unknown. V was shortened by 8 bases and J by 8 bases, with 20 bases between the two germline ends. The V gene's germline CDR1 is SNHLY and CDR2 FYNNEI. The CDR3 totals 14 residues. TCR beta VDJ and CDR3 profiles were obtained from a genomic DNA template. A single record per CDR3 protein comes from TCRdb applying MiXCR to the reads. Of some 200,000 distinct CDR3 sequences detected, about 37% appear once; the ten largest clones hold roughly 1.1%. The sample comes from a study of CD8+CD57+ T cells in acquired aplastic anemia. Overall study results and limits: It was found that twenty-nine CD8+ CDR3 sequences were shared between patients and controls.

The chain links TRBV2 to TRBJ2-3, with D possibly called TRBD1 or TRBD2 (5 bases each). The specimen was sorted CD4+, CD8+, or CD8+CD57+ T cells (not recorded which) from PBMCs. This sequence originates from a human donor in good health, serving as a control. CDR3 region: CASSPLGDLGTQYF. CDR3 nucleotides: TGTGCCAGCTCTCCCTTGGGGGATTTGGGTACGCAGTATTTT.